These 26 T cell receptor beta chains originate from one sample sequenced in a study of T-cell reconstitution after alpha-beta-depleted transplantation in children. The authors prepared the TCRbeta library with unique molecular identifiers. Each CDR3 protein is one row after TCRdb ran MiXCR on the PCR reads. The sample records hundreds of thousands of distinct CDR3 sequences, over 10% being singletons. Here the sequenced sample was PBMCs, mostly from graft donor cells, taken 360 days after TCRalphabeta/CD19-depleted stem cell transplant. These receptors were obtained from a male patient younger than 18 who had a stem cell transplant for acute myeloid leukemia, so the T cells may come from the graft donor.

This clonotype was seen only a few times. The chain employs TRBV7-6 and TRBJ2-7; D may be TRBD2 (5 bases). CDR1 and CDR2 (germline): SGHVS, FNYEAQ. Trimming removed 2 bases from V and 2 bases from J, with 10 bases in between. This CDR3 has 14 residues. The CDR3 DNA reads as TGTGCCAGCAGCTTAAGCCCCGGGACCTACGAGCAGTACTTC. It translates to CASSLSPGTYEQYF. Variable domain in full (rest from reference TRBV7-6 and TRBJ2-7): GAGVSQSPRYKVTKRGQDVALRCDPISGHVSLYWYRQALGQGPEFLTYFNYEAQQDKSGLPNDRFSAERPEGSISTLTIQRTEQRDSAMYRCASSLSPGTYEQYFGPGTRLTVT.

The CDR3 region has the DNA TGTGCCAGCAGCTTATTTGGGACTAGCGGGCTCAATGAGCAGTTCTTC. Translation gives CASSLFGTSGLNEQFF. The chain couples TRBV7-8 to TRBJ2-1, with 12 bases that match TRBD2. CDR1 SGHVS and CDR2 FQNEAQ come from the germline V gene. The J segment lost 6 bases and the V segment lost 2 bases, leaving 5 bases of the junction unmatched. The CDR3 has 16 residues.

V gene TRBV30 combines with J gene TRBJ2-7; perhaps D is TRBD1 or TRBD2 (6 bases each). The V end was cut by 5 bases, the J end by 6 bases, with 14 bases between. CDR3 length: 12 amino acids. Germline V gene sequence: CDR1 GTSNPN, CDR2 SVGIG (reference sequence). This chain's CDR3 is CAWDLSGAEQYF. For the CDR3, the DNA is TGTGCCTGGGACCTTTCGGGGGCCGAGCAGTACTTC. Looking up the rest from reference TRBV30 and TRBJ2-7 gives the full variable domain: SQTIHQWPATLVQPVGSPLSLECTVEGTSNPNLYWYRQAAGRGLQLLFYSVGIGQISSEVPQNLSASRPQDRQFILSSKKLLLSDSGFYLCAWDLSGAEQYFGPGTRLTVT.

V is TRBV7-2 and J is TRBJ2-1; D gene unclear. Germline CDR1 SGHTA, CDR2 FQGNSA. V dropped 5 bases and J dropped 5 bases, with 16 bases sitting between them. The CDR3 loop spans 15 amino acids. CDR3 sequence (DNA): TGTGCCAGCAGCCGTACACAGCGTCCAGACAATGAGCAGTTCTTC. It codes for CASSRTQRPDNEQFF.

This clonotype was seen a handful of times. The chain couples TRBV9 to TRBJ2-1, with 13 bases that match TRBD2. Germline values: CDR1 SGDLS, CDR2 YYNGEE. This CDR3 contains 17 residues. Trimming took 3 bases from V and 3 from J; bases not matched to a gene: 6. This CDR3 reads CASSAGGTSGVYNEQFF. For the CDR3, the DNA is TGTGCCAGCAGCGCTGGTGGGACTAGCGGGGTCTACAATGAGCAGTTCTTC. The whole variable domain, filled in from reference TRBV9 and TRBJ2-1, reads DSGVTQTPKHLITATGQRVTLRCSPRSGDLSVYWYQQSLDQGLQFLIQYYNGEERAKGNILERFSAQQFPDLHSELNLSSLELGDSALYFCASSAGGTSGVYNEQFFGPGTRLTVL.

Here the CDR3 reads CASSLFGPYLSYEQYF. The CDR3 bases are TGTGCCAGCAGTTTGTTCGGGCCATACCTATCCTACGAGCAGTACTTC. J is TRBJ2-7 and V is TRBV27; D unclear. The germline gives CDR1 MNHEY, CDR2 SMNVEV (reference sequence). The CDR3 length is 16 residues. Trimming cost V 3 bases and J 1 base, with 16 bases left between them.

The chain carries TRBV7-9 and TRBJ2-2; D is unresolved. The CDR3 length is 15 residues. In germline, CDR1 is SEHNR, CDR2 FQNEAQ (reference sequence). Between the trimmed V and J ends, which lost 4 bases and 4 bases, there was a span of 13 bases. DNA of the CDR3: TGTGCCAGCAGCTCGCTGTTCCCCCTCACCGGGGAGCTGTTTTTT. It encodes CASSSLFPLTGELFF.

A few counts support this clonotype. This chain joins TRBV29-1 and TRBJ2-2; a possible D gene is TRBD1 (6 bases). Germline CDR1 and CDR2: SQVTM and ANQGSEA. V was shortened by 7 bases and J by 6 bases, with 21 bases between the two germline ends. This CDR3 comprises 15 residues. The CDR3 is CSGGLGTPKSGELFF. DNA for the CDR3: TGCAGCGGGGGGCTCGGGACGCCGAAGTCCGGGGAGCTGTTTTTT.

The sample holds many counts of this clonotype. The rearrangement uses TRBV12-3 or TRBV12-4 and TRBJ1-1, with D unclear. This CDR3 region has 13 residues. The V end was cut by 3 bases, the J end by 3 bases, with 8 bases between. The CDR3 reads CASSFGIHTEAFF. CDR3 DNA: TGTGCCAGCAGTTTCGGGATCCACACTGAAGCTTTCTTT.

In regard to this clonotype: With a much larger clone just one base away, this may be a read error. The gene calls are TRBV4-3 and TRBJ2-1; D not certain. Germline V gives CDR1 LGHNA, CDR2 YSLEER. The CDR3 runs to 15 residues. CDR3 sequence (DNA): TGCGCCAGCAGCCAGGCCCTCCTCTCCTACAATGGGCAGTTCTTC. Amino acid sequence: CASSQALLSYNGQFF.

This clonotype was seen a few times. The V and J genes are TRBV12-3 or TRBV12-4 and TRBJ2-1; D assignment may be TRBD1 or TRBD2 (5 bases each). The CDR3 is 16 residues long. Trimming left V 4 bases short and J 0 bases short, with 13 bases between. The CDR3 nucleotides read TGTGCCAGCAGTTCACCGGGACCCATCTCCTACAATGAGCAGTTCTTC. Residues: CASSSPGPISYNEQFF.

This clonotype turned up a few times. The rearrangement uses TRBV28 and TRBJ1-5; 7 bases are a match to TRBD1. The CDR3 length is 15 residues. Germline-derived CDR1 and CDR2 are MDHEN and SYDVKM. The ends lost 5 bases at V and 7 bases at J; junction bases unmatched: 11. This chain's CDR3 is CASSEGQVPGQPQHF. The CDR3 bases are TGTGCCAGCAGTGAAGGACAGGTCCCAGGACAGCCCCAGCATTTT.

This clonotype was seen many times. The chain uses TRBV20-1 and TRBJ2-5; D gene unclear. The V end was cut by 4 bases, the J end by 5 bases, with 14 bases between. Germline CDR1 and CDR2: DFQATT and SNEGSKA (reference sequence). This CDR3 has 13 amino acids. The CDR3 nucleotides are TGCAGTGCTACCCCCGATCCAGGCGAGACCCAGTACTTC. Protein sequence: CSATPDPGETQYF.

At least ten counts were recorded for this clonotype. V usage is TRBV25-1 and J usage is TRBJ2-7, with a weak D call TRBD1 (6 bases). Trimming took off 2 bases at V and 5 bases at J, with 16 bases between the two ends. CDR1 MGHDK and CDR2 SYGVNS come from the germline V gene. The CDR3 contains 15 residues. The CDR3 sequence is CASSEEGVAVNEQYF. The CDR3 bases are TGTGCCAGCAGTGAAGAGGGGGTGGCAGTAAACGAGCAGTACTTC.

The gene calls are TRBV7-9 and TRBJ1-4, with 7 positions matching TRBD1. Germline V gene data show CDR1 as SEHNR and CDR2 as FQNEAQ (reference sequence). With 7 bases clipped from V and 8 bases from J, the junction kept 10 bases outside the gene matches. There are 14 residues in the CDR3. DNA of the CDR3: TGTGCCAGCACCCGTCCCGGGACAGCAGAAAAACTGTTTTTT. Translating gives CASTRPGTAEKLFF.

As regards this clonotype: The junction shows a germline mismatch at one end, possibly a read error. The rearrangement joins TRBV18 to TRBJ2-1; possibly TRBD2 for D (5 bases). Germline CDR1 KGHSH, CDR2 LQKENI. This CDR3 has 15 amino acids. DNA for the CDR3: TGTGCCAGCTCCCCACTAGAGTTGGTTAACAATGAGCAGTTCTTC. Amino acids: CASSPLELVNNEQFF. The full variable domain, rest sourced from reference TRBV18 and TRBJ2-1, is NAGVMQNPRHLVRRRGQEARLRCSPMKGHSHVYWYRQLPEEGLKFMVYLQKENIIDESGMPKERFSAEFPKEGPSILRIQQVVRGDSAAYFCASSPLELVNNEQFFGPGTRLTVL.

This clonotype has more than one count but fewer than ten. The chain recombines TRBV7-2 with TRBJ1-1; D is possibly TRBD1 (5 bases). The V gene lost 3 bases and the J gene lost 4 bases, with 18 bases spanning the gap. The V gene's germline CDR1 is SGHTA and CDR2 FQGNSA. CDR3 length: 16 amino acids. The chain's CDR3 is CASSFGTVEMGTEAFF. The CDR3 coding sequence is TGTGCCAGCAGCTTCGGGACGGTAGAAATGGGCACTGAAGCTTTCTTT.

The chain combines TRBV20-1 with TRBJ2-1, with TRBD2 matching over 13 bases. Germline V gene lookup returns CDR1 DFQATT and CDR2 SNEGSKA (reference sequence). The CDR3 length is 19 residues. V lost 1 base and J lost 3; bases outside the gene matches: 12. The CDR3 DNA sequence: TGCAGTGCTAGAGCCCTACTAGCGGGAGGGACTTCGGGCTACAATGAGCAGTTCTTC. Encoded protein: CSARALLAGGTSGYNEQFF.

This clonotype was detected a few times. V gene TRBV12-3 or TRBV12-4 combines with J gene TRBJ2-1; D possibly uses TRBD1 or TRBD2 (5 bases each). The CDR3 has 15 amino acids. The V gene lost 5 bases and the J gene lost 2 bases, with 13 bases spanning the gap. CDR3 DNA: TGTGCCAGCAGTAACCCTCCGGGACCCTACAATGAGCAGTTCTTC. The encoded protein is CASSNPPGPYNEQFF.

The table lists this clonotype with many counts. The chain couples TRBV6-5 to TRBJ2-7; TRBD1 matches 7 bases. This CDR3 comprises 14 residues. V lost 4 bases, J lost 2 bases, and 5 bases stayed unmatched. Germline V gene data show CDR1 as MNHEY and CDR2 as SVGAGI. CDR3 DNA sequence: TGTGCCAGCAGTTTTGGGACAGCCCCCTACGAGCAGTACTTC. Amino acid sequence: CASSFGTAPYEQYF.

This clonotype was observed at least ten times. The genes are TRBV29-1 and TRBJ1-4; D perhaps matches TRBD1 (5 bases). Looked up from germline, CDR1 is SQVTM and CDR2 is ANQGSEA. The CDR3 runs 13 residues. The ends were cut back, 6 bases at V and 7 bases at J, with 15 bases in the middle. The CDR3 DNA reads TGCAGCGTAGGGACGGGCATCGGTGAAAAACTGTTTTTT. Translating it yields CSVGTGIGEKLFF.

This sequence joins TRBV7-2 and TRBJ2-7; 7 positions match TRBD2. The CDR3 runs 12 residues. Germline loops: CDR1 SGHTA, CDR2 FQGNSA. With 1 base clipped from V and 11 bases from J, the junction kept 5 bases outside the gene matches. CDR3 sequence reads: CASSLETSNKYF. CDR3 DNA sequence: TGTGCCAGCAGCTTAGAGACTAGCAATAAGTACTTC. The whole variable domain, remainder taken from reference TRBV7-2 and TRBJ2-7, is GAGVSQSPSNKVTEKGKDVELRCDPISGHTALYWYRQSLGQGLEFLIYFQGNSAPDKSGLPSDRFSAERTGGSVSTLTIQRTQQEDSAVYLCASSLETSNKYFGPGTRLTVT.

This clonotype has just a few counts. The genes are TRBV6-5 and TRBJ2-1; 9 bases line up with TRBD2. J was trimmed by 8 bases and V by 2 bases; bases with no gene match: 13. This CDR3 contains 17 residues. CDR1 is MNHEY and CDR2 is SVGAGI in the germline V gene. The CDR3: CASSYRGSSGILDEQFF. The CDR3 nucleotides read TGTGCCAGCAGTTACCGAGGGTCTAGCGGGATTTTAGATGAGCAGTTCTTC.

This chain uses TRBV28 with TRBJ2-1, with TRBD1 matching 9 bases. Germline V gene data show CDR1 as MDHEN and CDR2 as SYDVKM. The CDR3 length is 15 residues. With 7 bases clipped from V and 7 bases from J, the junction kept 11 bases outside the gene matches. CDR3 coding DNA: TGTGCCAGCACCTACAGGGGGCGGAAGATTAATGAGCAGTTCTTC. It translates to CASTYRGRKINEQFF.

This clonotype was seen ten or more times. The chain employs TRBV20-1 and TRBJ2-1; no clear D. Trimming cost V 1 base and J 4 bases, with 11 bases left between them. This CDR3 region has 14 residues. Germline V gene sequence: CDR1 DFQATT, CDR2 SNEGSKA (reference sequence). CDR3: CSARASWRYNEQFF. CDR3 coding DNA: TGCAGTGCTAGAGCCTCGTGGCGTTACAATGAGCAGTTCTTC.

In its sample, this clonotype was seen a few times. The J gene is TRBJ2-7, the V gene TRBV29-1, with TRBD1 matching 9 bases. Germline V gene data show CDR1 as SQVTM and CDR2 as ANQGSEA. The CDR3 totals 14 residues. V dropped 5 bases and J dropped 0; count of bases not matched to a gene: 5. The CDR3 sequence is CSVQTGGASYEQYF. DNA for the CDR3: TGCAGCGTTCAGACAGGGGGGGCCTCCTACGAGCAGTACTTC.